These 13 T cell receptor beta chains were all obtained from the same sample, sequenced in a study of T cell repertoires in cytomegalovirus infection. These receptors have no identified antigens. MiXCR, run by TCRdb on the reads, gives a single entry per CDR3 protein. There are 680,000 or so distinct CDR3 sequences in the sample; approximately 33% occur only once, and roughly 18% lies in the top ten. The material was cultured PBMCs, obtained from culture after CMV antigen stimulation. Source of these receptors: a human donor in good health (CMV status not recorded). Some clones in this sample may be carry-over from other donors' samples.

This clonotype came up a few times. The V gene is TRBV28, the J gene TRBJ2-7; the match to TRBD2 covers 8 bases. J gave up 4 bases and V 5 bases, and 16 bases lay outside the gene matches. The CDR3 consists of 17 residues. Germline-derived CDR1 and CDR2 are MDHEN and SYDVKM. The CDR3 loop reads CASSPGTRVTYIYEQYF. DNA for the CDR3: TGTGCCAGCAGTCCCGGGACTAGGGTTACCTACATTTACGAGCAGTACTTC.

In this sample, this clonotype turned up a few times. The chain has TRBV2 and TRBJ1-3; TRBD1 matches at 7 bases. Germline-derived CDR1 and CDR2 are SNHLY and FYNNEI. The CDR3 is made up of 13 amino acids. V was pared by 5 bases and J by 7 bases, with 5 bases of the junction left unmatched. CDR3 bases: TGTGCCAGCAGTTCGACAGGGTTGAACACCATATATTTT. This gives the protein CASSSTGLNTIYF. The whole variable domain, filled in from reference TRBV2 and TRBJ1-3, reads EPEVTQTPSHQVTQMGQEVILRCVPISNHLYFYWYRQILGQKVEFLVSFYNNEISEKSEIFDDQFSVERPDGSNFTLKIRSTKLEDSAMYFCASSSTGLNTIYFGEGSWLTVV.

The rearrangement joins TRBV19 to TRBJ1-1; no reliable D call. Germline V gene data show CDR1 as LNHDA and CDR2 as SQIVND (reference sequence). This CDR3 spans 13 amino acids. With 3 bases removed from V and 9 bases from J, the gap between germline ends came to 14 bases. CDR3 amino acids: CASSMLGPVQAFF. As DNA, the CDR3 is TGTGCCAGTAGTATGCTTGGGCCAGTACAAGCTTTCTTT.

This chain joins TRBV7-8 and TRBJ2-3, with 12 bases matching TRBD2. The CDR3 length is 16 residues. V lost 4 bases and J lost 6; bases outside the gene matches: 8. CDR1 SGHVS and CDR2 FQNEAQ come from the germline V gene. The CDR3 is CASSSRRLAGVDTQYF. CDR3 in DNA: TGTGCCAGCAGCTCCCGGCGACTAGCGGGGGTTGATACGCAGTATTTT.

This clonotype was picked up a small number of times. The gene calls are TRBV27 and TRBJ2-2; TRBD1 matches at 8 bases. V lost 3 bases, J lost 6 bases, and 3 bases stayed unmatched. CDR1 is MNHEY and CDR2 is SMNVEV in the germline V gene (reference sequence). The CDR3 runs to 14 residues. The CDR3 DNA reads TGTGCCAGCAGTTTGGGGACAGGCGCCGGGGAGCTGTTTTTT. Translated: CASSLGTGAGELFF.

This sequence joins TRBV30 and TRBJ1-4; 7 bases align to TRBD1. The germline CDR1 and CDR2 sequences are GTSNPN and SVGIG (reference sequence). CDR3 length: 15 amino acids. V lost 4 bases to trimming and J lost 5 bases; unmatched junction nucleotides: 10. The CDR3 coding sequence is TGTGCCTGGACGCAGGGGGGGGCAGAGAATGAAAAACTGTTTTTT. It codes for CAWTQGGAENEKLFF.

The chain links TRBV13 to TRBJ1-1, with D maybe TRBD1 (5 bases). V was clipped by 5 bases and J by 4 bases, with 14 bases between them. This CDR3 has 14 residues. Germline assignment: CDR1 PRHDT and CDR2 FYEKMQ (reference sequence). Here the CDR3 reads CASSPTPGFTEAFF. DNA of the CDR3: TGTGCCAGCAGCCCAACCCCAGGGTTCACTGAAGCTTTCTTT.

There are many counts of this clonotype. The V gene is TRBV7-8, the J gene TRBJ1-1, with a possible D match to TRBD1 (5 bases). The CDR3 consists of 15 residues. Germline V gene lookup returns CDR1 SGHVS and CDR2 FQNEAQ. The V gene lost 5 bases and the J gene lost 0 bases, with 13 bases spanning the gap. CDR3 sequence reads: CASSRTWPMNTEAFF. The DNA for the CDR3 is TGTGCCAGCAGCCGGACATGGCCAATGAACACTGAAGCTTTCTTT.

The V gene is TRBV12-3 or TRBV12-4, the J gene TRBJ2-7; D remains ambiguous. The CDR3 length is 12 residues. V shed 6 bases and J shed 0 bases, with 6 bases lying between them. The CDR3 loop is CASRATSYEQYF. CDR3 in DNA: TGTGCCAGCAGAGCGACCTCCTACGAGCAGTACTTC.

This clonotype occurred a few times. The CDR3 loop reads CASSHIMWANTGELFF. As DNA, the CDR3 is TGTGCCAGCAGCCACATTATGTGGGCGAACACCGGGGAGCTGTTTTTT. The chain combines TRBV7-6 with TRBJ2-2, with D unresolved. The CDR3 extends over 16 amino acids. V was trimmed by 5 bases and J by 0 bases, leaving 13 bases between them. The germline V gene has CDR1 SGHVS and CDR2 FNYEAQ.

The sample holds a few counts of this clonotype. The chain employs TRBV25-1 and TRBJ2-1; D is ambiguous. With 5 bases removed from V and 2 bases from J, the gap between germline ends came to 16 bases. CDR3 length: 16 amino acids. Germline V gene data show CDR1 as MGHDK and CDR2 as SYGVNS. Here the CDR3 DNA reads TGTGCCAGCAGTTCGGACCCGAGATTCCCCTACAATGAGCAGTTCTTC. It yields the protein CASSSDPRFPYNEQFF.

The DNA for the CDR3 is TGTGCTAGTGGTTTGGGACAGGGCAATCAGCCCCAGCATTTT. This sequence encodes CASGLGQGNQPQHF. This rearrangement joins TRBV12-5 to TRBJ1-5; a possible D gene is TRBD1 (6 bases). Germline CDR1 is LGHNT and CDR2 is FRNRAP. Trimming removed 1 base at V and 2 bases at J, with 6 bases between. The CDR3 is 14 residues long.

This clonotype was seen repeatedly, ten times or more. This sequence joins TRBV7-2 and TRBJ1-6; tentatively, D is TRBD1 (6 bases). This CDR3 region has 16 residues. Germline V gene sequence: CDR1 SGHTA, CDR2 FQGNSA. V dropped 5 bases and J dropped 8 bases, with 19 bases sitting between them. The DNA for the CDR3 is TGTGCCAGCAGCCCCAGGGGTGGGGGTCGGTATTCACCCCTCCACTTT. Translating gives CASSPRGGGRYSPLHF. Supplemented by reference TRBV7-2 and TRBJ1-6, the full variable domain reads GAGVSQSPSNKVTEKGKDVELRCDPISGHTALYWYRQSLGQGLEFLIYFQGNSAPDKSGLPSDRFSAERTGGSVSTLTIQRTQQEDSAVYLCASSPRGGGRYSPLHFGNGTRLTVT.